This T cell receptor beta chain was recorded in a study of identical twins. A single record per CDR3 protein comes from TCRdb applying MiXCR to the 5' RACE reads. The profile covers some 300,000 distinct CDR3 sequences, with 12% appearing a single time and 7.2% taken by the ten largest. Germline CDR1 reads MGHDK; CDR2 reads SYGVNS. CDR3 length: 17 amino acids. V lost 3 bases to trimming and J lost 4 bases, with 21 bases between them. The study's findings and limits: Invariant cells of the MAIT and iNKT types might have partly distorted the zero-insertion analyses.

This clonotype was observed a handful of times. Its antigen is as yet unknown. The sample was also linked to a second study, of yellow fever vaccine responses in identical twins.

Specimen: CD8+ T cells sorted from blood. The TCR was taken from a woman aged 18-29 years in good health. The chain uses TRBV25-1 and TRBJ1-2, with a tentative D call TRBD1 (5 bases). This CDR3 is CASSDGSGTSIRYGYTF. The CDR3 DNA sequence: TGTGCCAGCAGTGATGGGTCAGGGACCTCTATTCGCTATGGCTACACCTTC.